This entry is about one TCR beta chain. V shed 4 bases and J shed 7 bases, with 17 bases lying between them. The CDR3 extends over 15 amino acids. CDR1 and CDR2 (germline): MDHEN, SYDVKM. This sample is part of a study of blood T cell repertoires in COVID-19. Sequencing was performed with immunoSEQ multiplex PCR; in TCRdb, only in-frame clones are kept and a portion is missing. Found here are 200,000 to 250,000 clones, 80% to 90% of them singletons; the top ten hold 3% to 4%. This chain links TRBV28 with TRBJ1-5, with a possible D match to TRBD1 (5 bases). The TCR sequence derives from a woman aged 40-49 years with acute COVID-19. Sequences were obtained from PBMCs or T cells enriched from blood (not recorded which). CDR3 residues: CASSWGVRALQPQHF. The CDR3 DNA is TGTGCCAGCAGTTGGGGGGTCAGGGCATTGCAGCCCCAGCATTTT. Full variable domain (outside the CDR3, taken from reference TRBV28 and TRBJ1-5): DVKVTQSSRYLVKRTGEKVFLECVQDMDHENMFWYRQDPGLGLRLIYFSYDVKMKEKGDIPEGYSVSREKKERFSLILESASTNQTSMYLCASSWGVRALQPQHFGDGTRLSIL.